The 21 T cell receptor beta chains reported below all come from one sample, sequenced in a study of cytomegalovirus exposure and HLA in healthy donors (dated by TCRdb to 2016 to 2017). Library preparation was by the immunoSEQ multiplex PCR assay. For the multiplex PCR, a mixture combining 60 forward primers for TCR Vbeta segments and 13 reverse primers for TCR Jbeta segments was used. Entries here come from immuneACCESS through TCRdb and include only in-frame sequences with V and J called. Some clones fail to appear in such tables; in the studies checked, an unresolved V gene covers under half of the shortfall, and the cause of the remainder is unknown. The sample includes around 65,000 clones, with less than 90% observed a single time. Roughly a tenth of the sample lies in the top ten. The sequenced sample was PBMCs. The receptors shown here come from a female donor in good health and CMV-seronegative.

The chain joins TRBV14 to TRBJ2-5; D is unclear. The ends were cut back, 2 bases at V and 4 bases at J, with 20 bases in the middle. This CDR3 contains 17 residues. From germline, CDR1 is SGHDN and CDR2 FVKESK. The CDR3 sequence: CASSQLDWRSSLETQYF. Written as DNA, the CDR3 is TGTGCCAGCAGCCAACTAGATTGGAGATCGTCGTTAGAGACCCAGTACTTC.

This rearrangement joins TRBV19 to TRBJ2-7; 9 positions match TRBD1. The V and J ends lost 3 bases and 2 bases, in that order; junction bases with no gene match: 11. The CDR3 contains 17 residues. The germline V gene has CDR1 LNHDA and CDR2 SQIVND (reference sequence). For the CDR3, the DNA is TGTGCCAGTAGTATGGGGGGGTCCGGGACAGGGACCTACGAGCAGTACTTC. This gives the protein CASSMGGSGTGTYEQYF.

The chain links TRBV9 to TRBJ1-4; TRBD1 aligns across 9 bases. Per the germline V gene, CDR1 is SGDLS and CDR2 is YYNGEE. V lost 1 base and J lost 8; bases outside the gene matches: 0. This CDR3 is 13 amino acids long. This CDR3 is CASSVTGGEKLFF. The CDR3, as DNA: TGTGCCAGCAGCGTAACAGGGGGCGAAAAACTGTTTTTT. The full variable domain, in which reference TRBV9 and TRBJ1-4 provide the parts outside the CDR3, is DSGVTQTPKHLITATGQRVTLRCSPRSGDLSVYWYQQSLDQGLQFLIQYYNGEERAKGNILERFSAQQFPDLHSELNLSSLELGDSALYFCASSVTGGEKLFFGSGTQLSVL.

This clone has a single count. The chain has TRBV5-1 and TRBJ2-5, with 9 bases identical to TRBD2. Germline V gene sequence: CDR1 SGHRS, CDR2 YFSETQ. The CDR3 extends over 14 amino acids. V gave up 4 bases and J gave up 5 bases; unmatched junction bases: 6. The CDR3 nucleotides are TGCGCCAGCAGCGGGACTAGCTCAGGGGAGACCCAGTACTTC. Protein product: CASSGTSSGETQYF. Full variable domain (outside the CDR3, taken from reference TRBV5-1 and TRBJ2-5): KAGVTQTPRYLIKTRGQQVTLSCSPISGHRSVSWYQQTPGQGLQFLFEYFSETQRNKGNFPGRFSGRQFSNSRSEMNVSTLELGDSALYLCASSGTSSGETQYFGPGTRLLVL.

This rearrangement joins TRBV9 to TRBJ1-3; weak D call: TRBD1 (5 bases). The CDR3 sequence is 18 residues long. The V end was cut by 4 bases, the J end by 2 bases, with 22 bases between. Looked up from germline, CDR1 is SGDLS and CDR2 is YYNGEE. CDR3 DNA sequence: TGTGCCAGCAGCCCGGTCGGGTCGGGGGGATCTGCTGGAAACACCATATATTTT. Translating gives CASSPVGSGGSAGNTIYF.

The chain joins TRBV30 to TRBJ2-1; the match to TRBD2 covers 9 bases. The germline CDR1 and CDR2 sequences are GTSNPN and SVGIG (reference sequence). With 3 bases clipped from V and 7 bases from J, the junction kept 1 base outside the gene matches. CDR3 length equals 12 residues. CDR3 sequence (DNA): TGTGCCTGGAGGACTAGCGGAAATGAGCAGTTCTTC. It codes for CAWRTSGNEQFF.

The CDR3 region has the DNA TGTGCCAGCAGCTTAGCGACAGGGGGAGGATACGAGCAGTACTTC. Amino acids: CASSLATGGGYEQYF. The chain couples TRBV7-2 to TRBJ2-7; 9 bases are a match to TRBD1. The CDR3 contains 15 residues. Germline V lookup: CDR1 SGHTA, CDR2 FQGNSA. The ends lost 0 bases at V and 4 bases at J; junction bases unmatched: 4. Full variable domain (rest looked up from reference TRBV7-2 and TRBJ2-7): GAGVSQSPSNKVTEKGKDVELRCDPISGHTALYWYRQSLGQGLEFLIYFQGNSAPDKSGLPSDRFSAERTGGSVSTLTIQRTQQEDSAVYLCASSLATGGGYEQYFGPGTRLTVT.

The chain uses TRBV6-1 and TRBJ2-1; TRBD1 matches 7 bases. With V trimmed by 2 bases and J by 2 bases, 6 bases remained unmatched. Germline CDR1 MNHNS, CDR2 SASEGT. This CDR3 contains 16 residues. CDR3 coding DNA: TGTGCCAGCAGTGAAACTGACAGGGCCACCTACAATGAGCAGTTCTTC. The encoded protein is CASSETDRATYNEQFF.

This clone was seen a handful of times. This rearrangement joins TRBV10-2 to TRBJ2-7; perhaps TRBD1 as D (6 bases). V dropped 6 bases and J dropped 5 bases, with 8 bases sitting between them. The CDR3 has 11 amino acids. Germline values: CDR1 WSHSY, CDR2 SAAADI. CDR3 in DNA: TGCGCCAGCAGACAGGGTAACGAGCAGTACTTC. Its protein product is CASRQGNEQYF.

Here the CDR3 reads CASRVGGSNTGELFF. The CDR3 DNA is TGTGCCAGCAGAGTGGGGGGATCGAACACCGGGGAGCTGTTTTTT. The rearrangement uses TRBV6-1 and TRBJ2-2, with a weak D call TRBD2 (6 bases). Trimming removed 6 bases at V and 0 bases at J, with 11 bases between. The length of the CDR3 is 15 residues. The germline CDR1 and CDR2 sequences are MNHNS and SASEGT.

J is TRBJ2-5 and V is TRBV4-1; 7 nucleotides agree with TRBD2. Germline loops: CDR1 MGHRA, CDR2 YSYEKL. The V segment lost 6 bases and the J segment 5 bases; nucleotides outside the gene matches: 12. CDR3 length: 15 residues. CDR3 coding DNA: TGCGCCAGCAGTCCCCTTGTTCGGGGAGGGGAGACCCAGTACTTC. As protein: CASSPLVRGGETQYF.

This sequence joins TRBV2 and TRBJ1-5; no clear D. This CDR3 is 11 amino acids long. Germline lookup yields CDR1 SNHLY and CDR2 FYNNEI. Trimming shortened V by 8 bases and J by 6 bases, and 8 bases separated the two germline ends. As DNA, the CDR3 is TGTGCCAGCCCCGGGGTTCAGCCCCAGCATTTT. Translation gives CASPGVQPQHF.

The chain links TRBV27 to TRBJ2-5; 7 bases fit TRBD1. Germline trimming cut 6 bases from V and 7 bases from J; bases unmatched to any gene: 11. Per the germline V gene, CDR1 is MNHEY and CDR2 is SMNVEV (reference sequence). This CDR3 has 14 residues. The CDR3 nucleotides read TGTGCCAGCAGCCAGGGACAGCCTCTGGGGACCCAGTACTTC. Translation: CASSQGQPLGTQYF.

This chain connects TRBV30 to TRBJ1-1; TRBD1 matches at 10 bases. This CDR3 region has 15 residues. V shed 2 bases, J shed 3 bases, and the junction held 6 bases outside the gene matches. Germline-derived CDR1 and CDR2 are GTSNPN and SVGIG (reference sequence). The CDR3 region is CAWSSSGTGDTEAFF. In DNA, the CDR3 is TGTGCCTGGAGTTCTTCAGGGACAGGGGACACTGAAGCTTTCTTT.

This clone has just a few counts. The chain recombines TRBV9 with TRBJ2-2, with D unresolved. CDR1 is SGDLS and CDR2 is YYNGEE in the germline V gene. The V end was cut by 2 bases, the J end by 3 bases, with 5 bases between. The CDR3 loop spans 13 amino acids. CDR3 sequence reads: CASSVIYTGELFF. The CDR3 DNA is TGTGCCAGCAGCGTCATTTACACCGGGGAGCTGTTTTTT.

This clone was seen a single time. The gene calls are TRBV6-5 and TRBJ2-1, with D possibly matching TRBD1 (7 bases). Trimming removed 5 bases at V and 6 bases at J, with 14 bases between. The V gene's germline CDR1 is MNHEY and CDR2 SVGAGI. This CDR3 is built from 14 residues. The CDR3 nucleotides are TGTGCCAGCAGTAGGCCCCAGGGGGGCAATGAGCAGTTCTTC. Encoded protein: CASSRPQGGNEQFF.

The chain links TRBV4-1 to TRBJ2-1, with D possibly TRBD1 on 6 matching bases. Germline V gene data show CDR1 as MGHRA and CDR2 as YSYEKL. V was clipped by 4 bases and J by 4 bases, with 14 bases between them. The CDR3 contains 15 residues. The CDR3 here is CASSPTGLDYNEQFF. CDR3 DNA sequence: TGCGCCAGCAGCCCCACAGGGTTGGATTACAATGAGCAGTTCTTC.

The gene calls are TRBV10-3 and TRBJ2-1, with D perhaps matching TRBD2 (6 bases). The CDR3 contains 13 residues. The germline V gene has CDR1 ENHRY and CDR2 SYGVKD. The V end lost 7 bases, the J end lost 6 bases, and 13 bases lay between the germline ends. The CDR3 DNA reads TGTGCCATCAATGAACTAGCAAGCAATGAGCAGTTCTTC. Translated: CAINELASNEQFF.

The genes are TRBV14 and TRBJ2-3, with D possibly matching TRBD2 (5 bases). CDR3 length: 16 amino acids. V was trimmed by 2 bases and J by 1 base, leaving 13 bases between them. CDR1 is SGHDN and CDR2 is FVKESK in the germline V gene. CDR3 DNA: TGTGCCAGCAGCCAACTCGGGGAGAGGGGCACAGATACGCAGTATTTT. Amino acids: CASSQLGERGTDTQYF. Filled out from reference TRBV14 and TRBJ2-3, the complete variable domain reads EAGVTQFPSHSVIEKGQTVTLRCDPISGHDNLYWYRRVMGKEIKFLLHFVKESKQDESGMPNNRFLAERTGGTYSTLKVQPAELEDSGVYFCASSQLGERGTDTQYFGPGTRLTVL.

J is TRBJ1-2 and V is TRBV27; D is uncertain. This CDR3 comprises 12 residues. The germline CDR1 and CDR2 sequences are MNHEY and SMNVEV (reference sequence). The ends were cut back, 5 bases at V and 1 base at J, with 5 bases in the middle. The CDR3 spells CASSPNNYGYTF. The CDR3 nucleotides read TGTGCCAGCAGTCCAAATAACTATGGCTACACCTTC.

The chain recombines TRBV12-5 with TRBJ2-5, with TRBD2 matching 7 bases. The CDR3 runs to 14 residues. Germline lookup yields CDR1 LGHNT and CDR2 FRNRAP. The V and J ends lost 3 bases and 4 bases, in that order; junction bases with no gene match: 5. The CDR3 loop is CASGFPRGVETQYF. The CDR3 DNA reads TGTGCTAGTGGTTTCCCTCGGGGGGTAGAGACCCAGTACTTC.